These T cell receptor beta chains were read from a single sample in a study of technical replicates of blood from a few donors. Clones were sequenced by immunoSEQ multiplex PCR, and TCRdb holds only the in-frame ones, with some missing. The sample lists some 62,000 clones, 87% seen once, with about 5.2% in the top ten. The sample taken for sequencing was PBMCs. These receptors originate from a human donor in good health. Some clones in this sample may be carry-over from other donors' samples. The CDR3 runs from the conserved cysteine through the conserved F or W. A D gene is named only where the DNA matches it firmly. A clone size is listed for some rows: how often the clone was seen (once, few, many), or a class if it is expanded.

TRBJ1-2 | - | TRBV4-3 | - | CASSQVVRNYGYTF | TGCGCCAGCAGCCAAGTAGTGAGGAACTATGGCTACACCTTC
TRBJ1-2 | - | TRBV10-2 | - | CASSEFLSSLDGYTF | TGCGCCAGCAGTGAGTTCCTCTCGAGCCTTGATGGCTACACCTTC
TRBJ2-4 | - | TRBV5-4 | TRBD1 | CASRKTGEENIQYF | TGTGCCAGCAGAAAGACAGGGGAAGAAAACATTCAGTACTTC
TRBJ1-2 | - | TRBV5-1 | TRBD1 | CASSLGQGDGGYTF | TGCGCCAGCAGCTTGGGACAGGGGGACGGTGGCTACACCTTC
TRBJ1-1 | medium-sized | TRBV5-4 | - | CASSWGGGTEAFF | TGTGCCAGCAGCTGGGGAGGGGGCACTGAAGCTTTCTTT
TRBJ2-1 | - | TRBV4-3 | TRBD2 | CASSQLLAGAGNEQFF | TGCGCCAGCAGCCAACTCCTAGCGGGAGCAGGGAATGAGCAGTTCTTC
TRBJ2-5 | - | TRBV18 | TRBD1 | CASSPAGQGVPQYF | TGTGCCAGCTCGCCAGCTGGACAGGGGGTGCCCCAGTACTTC
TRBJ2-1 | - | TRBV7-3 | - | CASSRLGSYNEQFF | TGTGCCAGCAGCCGACTGGGCTCCTACAATGAGCAGTTCTTC
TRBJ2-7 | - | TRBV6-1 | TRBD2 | CASSVALAGSERDEQYF | TGTGCCAGCAGTGTCGCCCTAGCGGGGTCCGAGCGGGACGAGCAGTACTTC
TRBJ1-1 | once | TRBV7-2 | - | CASSARQLNTEAFF | TGTGCCAGCAGCGCCAGACAGTTGAACACTGAAGCTTTCTTT
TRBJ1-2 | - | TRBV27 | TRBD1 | CASSPRDRPTYGYTF | TGTGCCAGCAGTCCACGGGACAGGCCTACCTATGGCTACACCTTC
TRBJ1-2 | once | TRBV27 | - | CASRAGGWADTSNYGYTF | TGTGCCAGCAGGGCGGGAGGTTGGGCGGATACCTCGAACTATGGCTACACCTTC
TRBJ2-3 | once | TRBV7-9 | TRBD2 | CASSLGAGGYWYF | TGTGCCAGCAGCTTAGGGGCGGGGGGCTACTGGTATTTT
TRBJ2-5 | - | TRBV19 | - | CASSLQARNQETQYF | TGTGCCAGTAGTTTGCAAGCGCGTAATCAAGAGACCCAGTACTTC
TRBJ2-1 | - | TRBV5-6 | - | CASSRGGAQDEQFF | TGTGCCAGCAGCCGGGGCGGGGCCCAGGATGAGCAGTTCTTC
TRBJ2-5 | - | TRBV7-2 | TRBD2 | CASSLGVSGTAQYF | TGTGCCAGCAGCTTAGGGGTTAGCGGGACGGCCCAGTACTTC
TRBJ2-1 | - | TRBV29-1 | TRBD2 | CSVVIGQRGGLYEQFF | TGCAGCGTTGTCATTGGGCAGCGGGGGGGCCTCTATGAGCAGTTCTTC
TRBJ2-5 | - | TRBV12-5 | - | CASGLWAGETQYF | TGTGCTAGTGGTTTGTGGGCGGGCGAGACCCAGTACTTC
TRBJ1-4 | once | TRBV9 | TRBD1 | CASSSSTGATNEKLFF | TGTGCCAGCAGCTCCTCAACAGGGGCAACTAATGAAAAACTGTTTTTT
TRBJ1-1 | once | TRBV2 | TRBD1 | CASSGTGGDTEAFF | TGTGCCAGCAGTGGAACAGGGGGTGACACTGAAGCTTTCTTT
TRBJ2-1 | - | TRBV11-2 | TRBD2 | CASSATSGGGNEQFF | TGTGCCAGCAGCGCGACTAGCGGAGGGGGCAATGAGCAGTTCTTC
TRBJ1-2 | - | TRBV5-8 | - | CASSLGVGAYGYTF | TGTGCCAGCAGCTTGGGGGTAGGGGCTTACGGCTACACCTTC
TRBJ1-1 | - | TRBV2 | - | CASRRGGAGTEAFF | TGTGCCAGCAGGAGAGGGGGGGCGGGCACTGAAGCTTTCTTT
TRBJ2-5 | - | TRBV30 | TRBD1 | CARDSKETQYF | TGTGCCCGGGACAGCAAAGAGACCCAGTACTTC
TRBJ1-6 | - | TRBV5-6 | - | CASSAGRFNSPLHF | TGTGCCAGCAGCGCGGGTAGGTTCAATTCACCCCTCCACTTT
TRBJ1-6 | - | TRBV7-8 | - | CASSLARDSPLHF | TGTGCCAGCAGCTTAGCGCGGGATTCACCCCTCCACTTT
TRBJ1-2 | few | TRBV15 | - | CATSYKGPGGYTF | TGTGCCACCAGCTACAAAGGTCCAGGAGGCTACACCTTC
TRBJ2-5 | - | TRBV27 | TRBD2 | CASSSLAGEGDETQYF | TGTGCCAGCAGTTCGTTAGCGGGGGAAGGAGATGAGACCCAGTACTTC
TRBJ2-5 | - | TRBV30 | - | CAWSVGGRAQYF | TGTGCCTGGAGTGTAGGAGGCCGGGCCCAGTACTTC
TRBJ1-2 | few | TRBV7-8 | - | CASSSSDRTNYGYTF | TGTGCCAGCAGCTCGTCGGACAGAACTAACTATGGCTACACCTTC
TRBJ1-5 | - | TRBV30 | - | CAWGPGSGYQPQHF | TGTGCCTGGGGCCCTGGATCGGGGTATCAGCCCCAGCATTTT
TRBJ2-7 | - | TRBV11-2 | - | CASSSLTRGGPYEQYF | TGTGCCAGCAGCTCCCTCACCAGAGGAGGTCCCTACGAGCAGTACTTC
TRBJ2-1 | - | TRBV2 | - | CASRARTDNEQFF | TGTGCCAGCAGGGCGCGGACAGACAATGAGCAGTTCTTC
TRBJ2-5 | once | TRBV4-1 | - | CASSQPGVRETQYF | TGCGCCAGCAGCCAACCCGGGGTCAGGGAGACCCAGTACTTC
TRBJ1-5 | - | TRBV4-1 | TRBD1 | CASSQSGTGVRQPQHF | TGCGCCAGCAGCCAATCCGGGACAGGGGTTCGTCAGCCCCAGCATTTT
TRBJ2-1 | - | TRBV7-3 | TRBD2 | CASSLVGLAGGSSGYNEQFF | TGTGCCAGCAGCTTAGTCGGACTAGCGGGGGGATCTTCGGGATACAATGAGCAGTTCTTC
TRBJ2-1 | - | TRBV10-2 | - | CASRLGGAANEQFF | TGCGCCAGCAGACTAGGGGGGGCCGCCAATGAGCAGTTCTTC
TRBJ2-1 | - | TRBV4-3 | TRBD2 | CASSQVAGGEFEQFF | TGCGCCAGCAGCCAAGTAGCGGGAGGAGAGTTTGAGCAGTTCTTC
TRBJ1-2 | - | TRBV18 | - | CASSLNVVGEVGYTF | TGTGCCAGCTCACTGAACGTGGTAGGGGAGGTTGGCTACACCTTC
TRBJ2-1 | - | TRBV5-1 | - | CASSLILSDEQFF | TGCGCCAGCAGCTTGATTCTATCTGATGAGCAGTTCTTC
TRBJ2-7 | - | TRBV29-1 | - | CSVKGASYEQYF | TGCAGCGTAAAAGGGGCGTCCTACGAGCAGTACTTC
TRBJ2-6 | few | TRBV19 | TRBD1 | CASRDRGFSGANVLTF | TGTGCCAGCCGGGACAGGGGGTTCTCTGGGGCCAACGTCCTGACTTTC